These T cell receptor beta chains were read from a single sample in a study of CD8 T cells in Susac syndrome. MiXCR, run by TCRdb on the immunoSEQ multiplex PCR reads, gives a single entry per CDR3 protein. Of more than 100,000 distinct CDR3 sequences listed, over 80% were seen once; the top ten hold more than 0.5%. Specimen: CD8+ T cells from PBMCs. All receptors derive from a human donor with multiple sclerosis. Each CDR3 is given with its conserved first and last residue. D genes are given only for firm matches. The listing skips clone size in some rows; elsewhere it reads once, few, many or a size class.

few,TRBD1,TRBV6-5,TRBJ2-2,CASSYRGGDTGELFF,TGTGCCAGCAGTTACAGAGGGGGCGACACCGGGGAGCTGTTTTTT
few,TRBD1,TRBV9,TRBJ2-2,CASSPGTGISTGELFF,TGTGCCAGCAGCCCGGGGACAGGGATAAGCACCGGGGAGCTGTTTTTT
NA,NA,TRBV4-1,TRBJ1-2,CASSQPYKGYGYTF,TGCGCCAGCAGCCAACCCTACAAGGGCTATGGCTACACCTTC
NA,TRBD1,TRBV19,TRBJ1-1,CASSAGTGNTEAFF,TGTGCCAGTAGTGCTGGGACAGGGAACACTGAAGCTTTCTTT
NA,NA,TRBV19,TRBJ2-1,CASSIRTDNEQFF,TGTGCCAGTAGTATTAGGACAGATAATGAGCAGTTCTTC
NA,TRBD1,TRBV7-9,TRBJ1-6,CASSDGQGSSPLHF,TGTGCCAGCAGCGACGGACAGGGAAGTTCACCCCTCCACTTT
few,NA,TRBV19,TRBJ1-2,CASNYQGSSYGYTF,TGTGCCAGTAACTACCAGGGGAGCAGCTATGGCTACACCTTC
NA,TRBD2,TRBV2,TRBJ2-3,CAGGSGSGGTDTQYF,TGTGCCGGGGGTAGCGGGAGTGGGGGCACAGATACGCAGTATTTT
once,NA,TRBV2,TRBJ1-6,CASSEEVGASPLHF,TGTGCCAGCAGTGAGGAGGTCGGAGCTTCACCCCTCCACTTT
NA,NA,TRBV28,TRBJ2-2,CAAGLTNTGELFF,TGTGCCGCCGGACTTACGAACACCGGGGAGCTGTTTTTT
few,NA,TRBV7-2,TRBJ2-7,CASSLVPGAYEQYF,TGTGCCAGCAGCTTAGTCCCAGGAGCCTACGAGCAGTACTTC
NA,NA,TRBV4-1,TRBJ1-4,CASSQERRDQLFF,TGCGCCAGCAGCCAAGAACGGCGGGACCAGCTGTTTTTT
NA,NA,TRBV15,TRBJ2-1,CATRGNGDPPSEQFF,TGTGCCACCAGAGGAAACGGAGACCCTCCAAGCGAGCAGTTCTTC
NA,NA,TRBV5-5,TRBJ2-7,CASSLARSSYEQYF,TGTGCCAGCAGCTTGGCCAGGAGCTCCTACGAGCAGTACTTC
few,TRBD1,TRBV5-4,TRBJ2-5,CASSLRDREQETQYF,TGTGCCAGCAGCCTCCGGGACAGGGAACAAGAGACCCAGTACTTC
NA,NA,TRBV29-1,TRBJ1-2,CSVETSANYGYTF,TGCAGCGTAGAGACATCAGCTAACTATGGCTACACCTTC
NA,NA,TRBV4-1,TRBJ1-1,CASSQDQGRGTEAFF,TGCGCCAGCAGCCAAGATCAGGGGCGGGGGACTGAAGCTTTCTTT
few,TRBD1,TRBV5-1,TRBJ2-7,CASSPGTGIRYEQYF,TGCGCCAGCAGCCCCGGGACAGGGATTCGCTACGAGCAGTACTTC
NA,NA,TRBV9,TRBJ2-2,CASSATSNTGELFF,TGTGCCAGCAGCGCGACATCCAACACCGGGGAGCTGTTTTTT
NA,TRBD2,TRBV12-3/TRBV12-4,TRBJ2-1,CASTSELAGGYNEQFF,TGTGCCAGCACCTCGGAACTAGCGGGGGGGTACAATGAGCAGTTCTTC
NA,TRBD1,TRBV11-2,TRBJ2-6,CASSERTGGPGAGANVLTF,TGTGCCAGCAGCGAACGGACAGGGGGCCCTGGGGCTGGGGCCAACGTCCTGACTTTC
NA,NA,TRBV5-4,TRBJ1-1,CASSFGGPTTQGNTEAFF,TGTGCCAGCAGCTTTGGTGGCCCCACGACCCAGGGGAACACTGAAGCTTTCTTT
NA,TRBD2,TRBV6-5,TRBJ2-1,CASSYGLAGVSYNEQFF,TGTGCCAGCAGTTACGGGCTAGCGGGAGTCTCCTACAATGAGCAGTTCTTC
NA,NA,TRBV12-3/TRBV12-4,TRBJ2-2,CASSHLAGELFF,TGTGCCAGCAGTCACCTGGCCGGGGAGCTGTTTTTT
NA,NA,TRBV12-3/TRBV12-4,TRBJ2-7,CASRPNEVYEQYF,TGTGCCAGCAGACCTAACGAGGTATACGAGCAGTACTTC
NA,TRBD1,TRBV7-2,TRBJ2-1,CASSLAVQGFNEQFF,TGTGCCAGCAGCTTAGCGGTACAGGGGTTCAATGAGCAGTTCTTC
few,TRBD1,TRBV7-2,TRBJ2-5,CASSPGGSRTETQYF,TGTGCCAGCAGCCCAGGGGGTTCCCGCACAGAGACCCAGTACTTC